This T cell receptor (beta chain) was recorded in a study of CD8 T cells in Susac syndrome. Regarding the study as a whole: The number of Susac-specific public clones found was sixteen in total CD8+ repertoires and a few in CD8+ TEMRA repertoires.

The CDR3 covers 15 residues. Germline loops: CDR1 SGHNT, CDR2 YYREEE (reference sequence). V was shortened by 0 bases and J by 8 bases, with 15 bases between the two germline ends. In blood CD8+ and CD4+ T cells, TCR beta underwent sequencing. Negative isolation yielded CD8+ and CD4+ T cells; FACS enriched TEMRA cells. As regards this clonotype: Its antigen remains unknown.

After extraction with the RNeasy kit, 0.5 to 1 ug of the RNA was reverse transcribed using random hexamers. An immunoSEQ multiplex PCR amplified TCR beta CDR3 over 54 Vbeta and 13 Jbeta. One entry per CDR3 protein results from TCRdb running MiXCR on the immunoSEQ multiplex PCR reads. This table holds 130,000 or so distinct CDR3 sequences, roughly 94% found once. Material: CD8+ T cells from PBMCs. V is TRBV5-4 and J is TRBJ2-1; the D gene is possibly TRBD2 (5 bases). This TCR was sampled from a human donor with Susac syndrome. The CDR3 bases are TGTGCCAGCAGCTTGGGGACTTATGTTCCCGATGAGCAGTTCTTC. This translates into CASSLGTYVPDEQFF.